The rows below give T cell receptor beta chains drawn from one sample of a study of cytomegalovirus exposure and HLA in healthy donors. Generated by immunoSEQ multiplex PCR, the TCRdb table keeps only in-frame clones and is missing some. The repertoire has 95,000 to 150,000 clones, about two thirds of them found once; the top ten carry less than 5%. The sequenced material came from PBMCs. All receptors come from a man between 60 and 70 years old in good health and CMV-seropositive. Both conserved end residues are part of each CDR3. D genes are given only for firm matches. Some rows have no size entry. The others give once, few or many, or a class for an expanded clone.

v_call	clone_size	cdr3_length	d_call	j_call	cdr3_aa	cdr3_nt
TRBV5-6	few	15	NA	TRBJ1-1	CASSFYLPKSGEAFF	TGTGCCAGCAGCTTTTACTTACCGAAATCGGGTGAAGCTTTCTTT
TRBV6-5	once	11	TRBD1	TRBJ1-1	CASKGGLVAFF	TGTGCCAGCAAAGGGGGCCTCGTAGCTTTCTTT
TRBV6-1	NA	14	NA	TRBJ1-3	CASSEGTHRVAIYF	TGTGCCAGCAGTGAGGGGACCCACAGGGTGGCCATATATTTT
TRBV2	NA	15	TRBD2	TRBJ2-7	CARRVGLAGYYEQYF	TGTGCCAGAAGGGTTGGACTAGCGGGTTACTACGAGCAGTACTTC
TRBV5-4	NA	14	NA	TRBJ1-1	CASSSHGVNTEAFF	TGTGCCAGCAGCTCCCACGGGGTGAACACTGAAGCTTTCTTT
TRBV6-1	NA	17	NA	TRBJ2-3	CASSGLLTGRLPDTQYF	TGTGCCAGCAGTGGATTACTGACGGGAAGACTCCCAGATACGCAGTATTTT
TRBV5-1	NA	14	NA	TRBJ2-5	CASSLEGRQETQYF	TGCGCCAGCAGCTTGGAAGGGAGGCAAGAGACCCAGTACTTC
TRBV19	NA	16	TRBD1	TRBJ2-7	CASSAKTRGTPYEQYF	TGTGCCAGTAGTGCCAAGACCAGGGGGACCCCCTACGAGCAGTACTTC
TRBV18	NA	18	TRBD1	TRBJ1-1	CAGSPRGQGAPQNTEAFF	TGTGCCGGCTCACCACGTGGACAGGGGGCGCCCCAGAACACTGAAGCTTTCTTT
TRBV11-2	few	16	TRBD2	TRBJ2-5	CASSRGLAGPQETQYF	TGTGCCAGCAGCCGAGGACTAGCGGGGCCACAAGAGACCCAGTACTTC
TRBV5-6	few	15	TRBD1	TRBJ2-7	CASSLKGTGRHEQYF	TGTGCCAGCAGCTTAAAAGGGACAGGGCGCCACGAGCAGTACTTC
TRBV5-4	NA	15	NA	TRBJ1-3	CASSTEQGSGNTIYF	TGTGCCAGCAGCACCGAACAGGGCTCTGGAAACACCATATATTTT
TRBV23-1	NA	16	NA	TRBJ1-1	CASSKWARPSYTEAFF	TGCGCCAGCAGTAAGTGGGCCAGGCCGTCCTACACTGAAGCTTTCTTT
TRBV16	NA	14	NA	TRBJ1-5	CASSPGHQDQPQHF	TGTGCCAGCAGCCCCGGACATCAGGATCAGCCCCAGCATTTT
TRBV7-8	NA	18	NA	TRBJ1-5	CASSLARDVQGGNQPQHF	TGTGCCAGCAGCTTAGCGCGGGATGTCCAAGGAGGCAATCAGCCCCAGCATTTT
TRBV15	NA	11	NA	TRBJ1-2	CATSRVGSYTF	TGTGCCACCAGCAGAGTCGGTTCCTACACCTTC
TRBV10-3	NA	16	TRBD2	TRBJ2-3	CAISEAPGLAGGTQYF	TGTGCCATCAGTGAGGCCCCGGGACTAGCTGGGGGTACGCAGTATTTT
TRBV6-5	few	13	NA	TRBJ1-6	CASSRQPNSPLHF	TGTGCCAGCAGTAGACAGCCAAATTCACCCCTCCACTTT
TRBV5-1	NA	14	TRBD1	TRBJ1-6	CASGQGSWNSPLHF	TGCGCCAGCGGACAGGGGTCGTGGAATTCACCCCTCCACTTT
TRBV28	once	11	NA	TRBJ1-3	CASSGFNTIYF	TGTGCCAGCTCAGGGTTCAACACCATATATTTT
TRBV30	NA	14	NA	TRBJ2-7	CAWSVGSGLYEQYF	TGTGCCTGGAGTGTAGGATCGGGACTGTACGAGCAGTACTTC